These T cell receptor beta chains were read from a single sample in a study of Ad26.COV2.S vaccination and SARS-CoV-2 variants. Using immunoSEQ multiplex PCR, the repertoire was profiled, and TCRdb retains in-frame clones only, with some absent. The sample holds roughly 350,000 clones, 86% seen once. Here the sequenced sample was peripheral blood, taken in a trial of Ad26.COV2.S vaccine versus placebo. All receptors come from a person between 18 and 59 years old who received the Ad26.COV2.S COVID-19 vaccine or a placebo. Both conserved end residues are part of each CDR3.

TRBV5-4	TRBJ1-2	CASSSGVTNYGYTF
TRBV6-1	TRBJ2-7	CASSELAGTYEQYF
TRBV7-2	TRBJ2-1	CASRGGLAGSYNEQFF
TRBV7-9	TRBJ2-7	CASSYLPGQRAYEQYF
TRBV19	TRBJ1-6	CASNHRGEVYNSPLHF
TRBV5-6	TRBJ1-5	CASSLAGPAGQPQHF
TRBV7-9	TRBJ2-7	CASSLEEEDEQYF
TRBV28	TRBJ1-4	CASSYTLGEKFSGKLFF
TRBV7-2	TRBJ2-2	CASSLGRSNTGELFF
TRBV7-2	TRBJ1-2	CASSSRTGRGYTF
TRBV7-9	TRBJ1-4	CASSLGQGRANEKLFF
TRBV7-9	TRBJ2-1	CASSTEAGGSYNEQFF
TRBV7-9	TRBJ2-1	CASRPTTARSSYNEQFF
TRBV2	TRBJ1-5	CASTLEEGQPQHF
TRBV3-1/TRBV3-2	TRBJ1-2	CASSQPGQLNYGYTF
TRBV30	TRBJ1-1	CAWRGQGETEAFF
TRBV29-1	TRBJ2-7	CSVETLAGVTYEQYF
TRBV7-2	TRBJ2-7	CASSPRAGGIEQYF
TRBV4-2	TRBJ2-7	CASRPGQGNYEQYF
TRBV10-3	TRBJ1-5	CAISEWDSQVGQPQHF
TRBV7-2	TRBJ1-4	CASSPRGGRSVKLFF
TRBV28	TRBJ1-5	CASRQGYSNQPQHF
TRBV20-1	TRBJ1-6	CSASRTGSGSPLHF
TRBV7-2	TRBJ1-5	CASSFLHSNQPQHF
TRBV2	TRBJ1-1	CASRDSTGRTEAFF
TRBV18	TRBJ2-7	CASSRRTEGRNEQYF
TRBV19	TRBJ1-1	CASTWTGNTEAFF
TRBV19	TRBJ2-1	CAAGLAGGPYNEQFF
TRBV10-3	TRBJ2-7	CAISEPGTTSSYEQYF
TRBV6-5	TRBJ1-6	CASTRDRGSPLHF
TRBV6-4	TRBJ1-1	CASSAEGWGTEAFF
TRBV4-3	TRBJ2-7	CASSQEGTGFYEQYF
TRBV6-5	TRBJ2-2	CASSYKRGWTGELFF
TRBV5-1	TRBJ2-7	CASSLAIGNYEQYF
TRBV11-2	TRBJ2-2	CASSSQSGGNTGELFF
TRBV5-4	TRBJ2-2	CASSPPPPRNTGELFF
TRBV11-2	TRBJ1-6	CASSLDSSYNSPLHF
TRBV7-8	TRBJ2-1	CASSLEGRNEQFF
TRBV4-2	TRBJ2-1	CASSQDLGLAYEQFF
TRBV2	TRBJ1-1	CASSPHSRGNTEAFF
TRBV4-1	TRBJ2-4	CASSPGVVRTAKNIQYF
TRBV6-4	TRBJ1-1	CASRAGQGLPEAFF
TRBV29-1	TRBJ2-5	CSVRRTGPQETQYF
TRBV5-1	TRBJ1-5	CASSLAPMDREDNQPQHF
TRBV19	TRBJ2-7	CASRGTGRGYEQYF
TRBV27	TRBJ2-7	CASRERMAINRDRELSYEQYF
TRBV27	TRBJ2-3	CASNQRGGGTDTQYF
TRBV24-1	TRBJ2-3	CATMGLGLAGQGDTQYF
TRBV5-5	TRBJ2-7	CASSRDLYEQYF
TRBV7-9	TRBJ1-5	CASSLSTNQPQHF
TRBV9	TRBJ2-5	CASSVGLVQETQYF
TRBV28	TRBJ1-6	CATQGRRWLPLHF
TRBV6-4	TRBJ2-2	CASSDQRGANTGELFF
TRBV6-6	TRBJ2-5	CASSYKVTGGDETQYF
TRBV3-1/TRBV3-2	TRBJ1-2	CASSPTLARVGYTF
TRBV24-1	TRBJ1-5	CATSGRVNQPQHF
TRBV2	TRBJ2-3	CASSLDGAFGMTDTQYF
TRBV5-6	TRBJ2-7	CASSLGNEQYF
TRBV28	TRBJ2-7	CASSFPGLAREQYF